Given below is one T cell receptor beta chain in context. Its cognate antigen is unknown. This sample was included in a study of T cell repertoires in cytomegalovirus infection. Overall study context: Researchers turned to recently identified HLA-C-restricted CMV epitopes as well as well-studied HLA-B-restricted ones.

Each CDR3 protein is one row after TCRdb ran MiXCR on the reads. Of about 700,000 distinct CDR3 sequences in the sample, about 33% were seen once. In germline, CDR1 is DFQATT, CDR2 SNEGSKA (reference sequence). This CDR3 is 12 amino acids long. V lost 6 bases to trimming and J lost 8 bases, with 14 bases between them. The gene calls are TRBV20-1 and TRBJ1-5; D unresolved. The clonotype comes from a human donor in good health (CMV status not recorded). Some clones in this sample may be carry-over from other donors' samples. Material: cultured PBMCs, obtained from culture after CMV antigen stimulation. The CDR3, as DNA: TGCAGTGCCAAGACACAGATGGAGCCCCAGCATTTT. This encodes CSAKTQMEPQHF.